Listed below are T cell receptor beta chains from one sample, sequenced in a study of CD8+ T cells in alopecia areata. Repertoires were generated with immunoSEQ multiplex PCR, while TCRdb's copy carries only in-frame clones and drops some. The data hold 100,000 to 150,000 clones, with about 50% observed a single time. Sequenced: NKG2D-low CD8+ T cells sorted from blood. The receptors were gathered from a human donor with alopecia areata. The CDR3 runs from the conserved cysteine through the conserved F or W. D genes are given only for firm matches. Some rows have no size entry. The others give once, few or many, or a class for an expanded clone.

v_gene: TRBV29-1; j_gene: TRBJ2-1; abundance: -; d_gene: -; CDR3aa: CSVGGLMGSGEQFF; CDR3nt: TGCAGCGTTGGCGGACTAATGGGGAGTGGTGAGCAGTTCTTC
v_gene: TRBV30; j_gene: TRBJ2-4; abundance: -; d_gene: TRBD1; CDR3aa: CAWSSGQGASKNIQYF; CDR3nt: TGTGCCTGGTCCTCGGGACAGGGGGCATCCAAAAACATTCAGTACTTC
v_gene: TRBV30; j_gene: TRBJ2-1; abundance: -; d_gene: -; CDR3aa: CAWITGRPGKDEQFF; CDR3nt: TGTGCCTGGATCACAGGGCGGCCAGGCAAGGATGAGCAGTTCTTC
v_gene: TRBV25-1; j_gene: TRBJ1-5; abundance: -; d_gene: TRBD1; CDR3aa: CASSEPGQGNQPQHF; CDR3nt: TGTGCCAGCAGTGAGCCAGGACAGGGGAATCAGCCCCAGCATTTT
v_gene: TRBV4-1; j_gene: TRBJ2-1; abundance: -; d_gene: -; CDR3aa: CASSPPASANEQFF; CDR3nt: TGCGCCAGCAGCCCACCGGCGTCGGCTAATGAGCAGTTCTTC
v_gene: TRBV9; j_gene: TRBJ2-1; abundance: few; d_gene: -; CDR3aa: CASSADWGGNEQFF; CDR3nt: TGTGCCAGCAGCGCGGACTGGGGAGGAAATGAGCAGTTCTTC
v_gene: TRBV30; j_gene: TRBJ2-5; abundance: -; d_gene: -; CDR3aa: CAWSVRSEGYLQETQYF; CDR3nt: TGTGCCTGGAGTGTAAGGTCTGAGGGTTACCTTCAAGAGACCCAGTACTTC
v_gene: TRBV7-8; j_gene: TRBJ2-7; abundance: -; d_gene: -; CDR3aa: CASSPSLAGQIHEQYF; CDR3nt: TGTGCCAGCAGTCCCTCTTTAGCGGGACAGATCCACGAGCAGTACTTC
v_gene: TRBV12-5; j_gene: TRBJ2-1; abundance: -; d_gene: TRBD2; CDR3aa: CASGPNPGGAYEQFF; CDR3nt: TGTGCTAGTGGCCCGAACCCGGGGGGGGCATATGAGCAGTTCTTC
v_gene: TRBV4-2; j_gene: TRBJ1-1; abundance: -; d_gene: -; CDR3aa: CASSQEVAAEAFF; CDR3nt: TGTGCCAGCAGCCAAGAAGTTGCAGCAGAAGCTTTCTTT
v_gene: TRBV30; j_gene: TRBJ2-7; abundance: -; d_gene: -; CDR3aa: CAWSVAAGSYEQYF; CDR3nt: TGTGCCTGGAGTGTGGCCGCAGGGTCCTACGAGCAGTACTTC
v_gene: TRBV29-1; j_gene: TRBJ2-6; abundance: few; d_gene: TRBD1; CDR3aa: CSVDARDRASGANVLTF; CDR3nt: TGCAGCGTTGACGCCCGGGACAGGGCTTCTGGGGCCAACGTCCTGACTTTC
v_gene: TRBV29-1; j_gene: TRBJ2-7; abundance: few; d_gene: -; CDR3aa: CSVVNYEQYF; CDR3nt: TGCAGCGTTGTGAACTACGAGCAGTACTTC
v_gene: TRBV27; j_gene: TRBJ2-7; abundance: -; d_gene: -; CDR3aa: CASSPFRTRLSYEQYF; CDR3nt: TGTGCCAGCAGTCCATTCCGGACGAGGCTATCCTACGAGCAGTACTTC
v_gene: TRBV27; j_gene: TRBJ1-6; abundance: once; d_gene: -; CDR3aa: CASRARTALSSPLHF; CDR3nt: TGTGCCAGCAGAGCCCGTACAGCGCTGAGTTCACCCCTCCACTTT
v_gene: TRBV2; j_gene: TRBJ2-5; abundance: -; d_gene: -; CDR3aa: CASSDVADGETQYF; CDR3nt: TGTGCCAGCAGTGATGTCGCTGACGGGGAGACCCAGTACTTC
v_gene: TRBV2; j_gene: TRBJ2-2; abundance: once; d_gene: TRBD1; CDR3aa: CASSDAGTGDTGELFF; CDR3nt: TGTGCCAGCAGTGACGCGGGGACAGGGGACACCGGGGAGCTGTTTTTT
v_gene: TRBV29-1; j_gene: TRBJ1-1; abundance: once; d_gene: TRBD1; CDR3aa: CSVRDSEFEAFF; CDR3nt: TGCAGCGTCCGGGACAGCGAATTTGAAGCTTTCTTT
v_gene: TRBV29-1; j_gene: TRBJ2-7; abundance: few; d_gene: -; CDR3aa: CSARLAYEQYF; CDR3nt: TGCAGCGCTCGCCTGGCCTACGAGCAGTACTTC
v_gene: TRBV5-1; j_gene: TRBJ2-7; abundance: once; d_gene: -; CDR3aa: CASSVGGEQYF; CDR3nt: TGCGCCAGCAGCGTGGGAGGAGAGCAGTACTTC
v_gene: TRBV19; j_gene: TRBJ2-7; abundance: few; d_gene: -; CDR3aa: CATGSYEQYF; CDR3nt: TGTGCCACCGGCAGCTACGAGCAGTACTTC
v_gene: TRBV5-4; j_gene: TRBJ2-1; abundance: few; d_gene: TRBD2; CDR3aa: CASSEGLAVYNEQFF; CDR3nt: TGTGCCAGCAGCGAGGGACTAGCGGTCTACAATGAGCAGTTCTTC
v_gene: TRBV10-3; j_gene: TRBJ2-7; abundance: -; d_gene: -; CDR3aa: CAIRFDLAYEQYF; CDR3nt: TGTGCCATCAGGTTTGACCTGGCCTACGAGCAGTACTTC
v_gene: TRBV29-1; j_gene: TRBJ2-2; abundance: few; d_gene: TRBD2; CDR3aa: CSGSGTSDSTGELFF; CDR3nt: TGCAGCGGATCCGGGACTAGCGACAGCACCGGGGAGCTGTTTTTT
v_gene: TRBV7-3; j_gene: TRBJ1-6; abundance: -; d_gene: -; CDR3aa: CASSSTGWNSPLHF; CDR3nt: TGTGCCAGCAGCTCCACAGGGTGGAATTCACCCCTCCACTTT
v_gene: TRBV7-2; j_gene: TRBJ1-5; abundance: -; d_gene: -; CDR3aa: CASAPMDQPQHF; CDR3nt: TGTGCCAGCGCTCCCATGGATCAGCCCCAGCATTTT
v_gene: TRBV6-4; j_gene: TRBJ2-3; abundance: few; d_gene: TRBD1; CDR3aa: CASSEGGATDTQYF; CDR3nt: TGTGCCAGCAGTGAAGGGGGCGCCACAGATACGCAGTATTTT
v_gene: TRBV29-1; j_gene: TRBJ2-3; abundance: few; d_gene: -; CDR3aa: CSVGEGVAAPADTQYF; CDR3nt: TGCAGCGTTGGTGAGGGCGTCGCGGCACCCGCAGATACGCAGTATTTT
v_gene: TRBV5-1; j_gene: TRBJ2-7; abundance: few; d_gene: -; CDR3aa: CASSLAPDSSYEQYF; CDR3nt: TGCGCCAGCAGCTTGGCCCCGGACAGCTCCTACGAGCAGTACTTC
v_gene: TRBV10-2; j_gene: TRBJ2-6; abundance: -; d_gene: -; CDR3aa: CASSNPQYAVKEANVLTF; CDR3nt: TGCGCCAGCAGTAACCCACAATACGCCGTCAAGGAGGCCAACGTCCTGACTTTC
v_gene: TRBV29-1; j_gene: TRBJ2-7; abundance: few; d_gene: -; CDR3aa: CSVTGFRSYEQYF; CDR3nt: TGCAGCGTCACAGGGTTTAGGTCCTACGAGCAGTACTTC
v_gene: TRBV6-6; j_gene: TRBJ2-1; abundance: -; d_gene: TRBD2; CDR3aa: CASSGFSGNSYNEQFF; CDR3nt: TGTGCCAGCAGCGGGTTTAGCGGGAACTCCTACAATGAGCAGTTCTTC